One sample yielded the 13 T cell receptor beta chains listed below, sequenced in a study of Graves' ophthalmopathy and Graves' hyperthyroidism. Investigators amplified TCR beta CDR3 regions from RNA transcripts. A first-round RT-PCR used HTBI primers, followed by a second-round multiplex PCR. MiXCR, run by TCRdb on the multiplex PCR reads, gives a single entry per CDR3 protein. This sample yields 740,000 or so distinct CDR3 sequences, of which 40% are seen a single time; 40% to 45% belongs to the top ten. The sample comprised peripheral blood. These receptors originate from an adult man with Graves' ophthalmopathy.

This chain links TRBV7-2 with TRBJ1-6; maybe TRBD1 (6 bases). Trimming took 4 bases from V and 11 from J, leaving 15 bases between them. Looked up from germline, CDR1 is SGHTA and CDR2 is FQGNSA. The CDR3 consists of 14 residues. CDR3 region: CASSWGHHPAPLHF. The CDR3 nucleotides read TGTGCCAGCAGCTGGGGACACCATCCGGCACCCCTCCACTTT.

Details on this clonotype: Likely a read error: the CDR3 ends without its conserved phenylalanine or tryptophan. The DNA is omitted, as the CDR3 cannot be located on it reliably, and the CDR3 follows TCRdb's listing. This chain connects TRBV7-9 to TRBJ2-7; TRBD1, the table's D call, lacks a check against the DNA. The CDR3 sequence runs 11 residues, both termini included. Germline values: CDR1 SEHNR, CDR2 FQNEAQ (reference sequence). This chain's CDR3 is CASSLRAGTYT.

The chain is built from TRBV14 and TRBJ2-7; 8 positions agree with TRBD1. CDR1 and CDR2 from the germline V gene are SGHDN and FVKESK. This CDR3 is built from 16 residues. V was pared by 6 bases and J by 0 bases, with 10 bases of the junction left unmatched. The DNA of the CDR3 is TGTGCCAGCAGTGCATCGGGACAGGAGGGCTCCTACGAGCAGTACTTC. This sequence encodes CASSASGQEGSYEQYF.

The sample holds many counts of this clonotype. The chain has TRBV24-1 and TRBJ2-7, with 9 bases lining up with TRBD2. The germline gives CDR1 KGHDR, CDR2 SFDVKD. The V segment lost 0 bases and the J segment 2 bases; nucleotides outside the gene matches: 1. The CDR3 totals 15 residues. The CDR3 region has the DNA TGTGCCACCAGTGATTTGCCTAGCGGGGCCTACGAGCAGTACTTC. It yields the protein CATSDLPSGAYEQYF.

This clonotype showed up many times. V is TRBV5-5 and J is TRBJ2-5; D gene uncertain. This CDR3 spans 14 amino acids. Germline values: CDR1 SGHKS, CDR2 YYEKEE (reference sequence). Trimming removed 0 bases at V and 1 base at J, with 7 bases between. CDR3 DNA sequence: TGTGCCAGCAGCTTGGCGGATCTCCAAGAGACCCAGTACTTC. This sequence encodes CASSLADLQETQYF.

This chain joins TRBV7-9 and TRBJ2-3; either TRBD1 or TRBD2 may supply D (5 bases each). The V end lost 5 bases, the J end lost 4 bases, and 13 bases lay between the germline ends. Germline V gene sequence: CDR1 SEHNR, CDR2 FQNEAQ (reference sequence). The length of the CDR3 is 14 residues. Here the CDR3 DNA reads TGTGCCAGCAGCCTATCTGGGACCTCAGATACGCAGTATTTT. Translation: CASSLSGTSDTQYF.

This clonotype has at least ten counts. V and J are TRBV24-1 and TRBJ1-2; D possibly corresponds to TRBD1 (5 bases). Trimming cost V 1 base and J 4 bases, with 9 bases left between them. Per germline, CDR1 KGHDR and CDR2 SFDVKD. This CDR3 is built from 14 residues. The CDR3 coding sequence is TGTGCCACCAGTGATTTAGGCCAGGGCTATGGCTACACCTTC. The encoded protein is CATSDLGQGYGYTF.

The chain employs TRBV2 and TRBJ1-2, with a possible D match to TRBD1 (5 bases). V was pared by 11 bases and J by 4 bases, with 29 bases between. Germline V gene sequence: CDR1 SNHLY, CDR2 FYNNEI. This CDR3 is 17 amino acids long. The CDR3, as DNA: TGTGCCGGTAGTGTCCCGGGGGTGCCAGGGCAAGGCTATGGCTACACCTTC. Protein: CAGSVPGVPGQGYGYTF.

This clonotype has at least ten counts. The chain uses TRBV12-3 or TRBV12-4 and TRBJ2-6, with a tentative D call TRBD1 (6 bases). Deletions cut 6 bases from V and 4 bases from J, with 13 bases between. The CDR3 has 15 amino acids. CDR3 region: CASRSGGSGANVLTF. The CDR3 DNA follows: TGTGCCAGCAGGAGTGGGGGCTCGGGGGCCAACGTCCTGACTTTC.

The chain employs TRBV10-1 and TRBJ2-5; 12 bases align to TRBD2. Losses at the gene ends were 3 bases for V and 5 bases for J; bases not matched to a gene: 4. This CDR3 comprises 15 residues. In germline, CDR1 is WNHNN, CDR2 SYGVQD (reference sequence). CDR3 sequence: CASSDWTSGTETQYF. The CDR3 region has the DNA TGCGCCAGCAGTGACTGGACTAGCGGGACTGAGACCCAGTACTTC.

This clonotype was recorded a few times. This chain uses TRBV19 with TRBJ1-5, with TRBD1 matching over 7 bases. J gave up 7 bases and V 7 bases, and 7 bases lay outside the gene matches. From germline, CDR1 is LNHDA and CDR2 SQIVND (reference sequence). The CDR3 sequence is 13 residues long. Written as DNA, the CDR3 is TGTGCCAGTAATGACAGGGACTGGCAGCCCCAGCATTTT. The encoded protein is CASNDRDWQPQHF.

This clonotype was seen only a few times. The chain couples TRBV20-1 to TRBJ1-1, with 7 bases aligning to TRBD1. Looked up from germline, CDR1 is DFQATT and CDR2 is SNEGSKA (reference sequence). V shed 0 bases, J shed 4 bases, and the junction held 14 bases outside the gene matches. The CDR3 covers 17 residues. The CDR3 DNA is TGCAGTGCTAGAGATCTAAGGGGGCAGGGACCGCTCACTGAAGCTTTCTTT. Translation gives CSARDLRGQGPLTEAFF.

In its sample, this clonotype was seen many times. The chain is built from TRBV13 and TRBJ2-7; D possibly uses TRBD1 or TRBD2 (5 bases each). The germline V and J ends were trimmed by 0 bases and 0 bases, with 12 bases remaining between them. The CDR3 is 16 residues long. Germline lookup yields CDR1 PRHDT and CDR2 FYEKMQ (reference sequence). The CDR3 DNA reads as TGTGCCAGCAGCTTAGGACCAGGGACCATCTCCTACGAGCAGTACTTC. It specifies CASSLGPGTISYEQYF.